A single sample is the source of the 15 T cell receptor beta chains below, sequenced in a study of breast tumors, draining lymph nodes, adjacent tissues. Axillary draining lymph nodes of breast cancer patients supplied the node samples. TCRdb analysed the multiplex PCR reads with MiXCR anew, one entry per CDR3 protein. The data show some 170,000 distinct CDR3 sequences, roughly 35% seen once. The sequenced sample was axillary lymph node tissue. These receptors originate from a female donor with breast cancer. Some clones in this sample may be carry-over from other donors' samples.

This clonotype was counted at least ten times. The gene calls are TRBV7-3 and TRBJ2-2; D is uncertain. The germline V gene encodes CDR1 SGHTA and CDR2 FQGTGA. The CDR3 length is 15 residues. V was clipped by 5 bases and J by 0 bases, with 10 bases between them. CDR3 region: CASSPPNANTGELFF. CDR3 in DNA: TGTGCCAGCAGCCCTCCGAACGCGAACACCGGGGAGCTGTTTTTT.

Comments on this clonotype: Since no conserved phenylalanine or tryptophan closes the CDR3, a read error is the likely cause. The chain carries TRBV7-2 and TRBJ2-1; 11 positions agree with TRBD2. Germline-derived CDR1 and CDR2 are SGHTA and FQGNSA. This CDR3 comprises 18 residues. The CDR3 sequence: CAGSSGTGSGRAFVEQFL. For the CDR3, the DNA is TGTGCCGGCAGCTCCGGGACAGGTAGCGGGAGGGCCTTTGTTGAGCAGTTCCTC.

About this clonotype: The junction departs from germline at one end; a sequencing error may be responsible. The genes are TRBV9 and TRBJ1-5; D perhaps matches TRBD1 (6 bases). The CDR3 contains 14 residues. Per the germline V gene, CDR1 is SGDLS and CDR2 is YYNGEE. CDR3 DNA sequence: TGTGCCAGCAGCGTAGGGGGGCTCAATCAGCACCAGCATTTT. Translation gives CASSVGGLNQHQHF.

This chain uses TRBV25-1 with TRBJ2-1; D could derive from TRBD1 or TRBD2 (5 bases each). V lost 2 bases and J lost 3, with 11 bases in between. The CDR3 consists of 15 residues. Germline V CDR1 and CDR2: MGHDK, SYGVNS. The CDR3 bases are TGTGCCAGCAGTGAAATTGGGGGAGTCTACAATGAGCAGTTCTTC. As protein: CASSEIGGVYNEQFF.

This clonotype is a singleton in its sample. J is TRBJ1-1 and V is TRBV5-1; D unresolved. Germline CDR1 SGHRS, CDR2 YFSETQ. Trimming took off 1 base at V and 1 base at J, with 14 bases between the two ends. The CDR3 covers 16 residues. The CDR3, as DNA: TGCGCCAGCAGCTTGCGACGGTCGCAATGGAACACTGAAGCTTTCTTT. This gives the protein CASSLRRSQWNTEAFF.

The chain combines TRBV5-1 with TRBJ1-1, with D possibly TRBD1 on 5 matching bases. V was trimmed by 7 bases and J by 0 bases, leaving 13 bases between them. Germline assignment: CDR1 SGHRS and CDR2 YFSETQ. The CDR3 totals 14 residues. CDR3 in amino acids: CASQNEGLNTEAFF. The CDR3 DNA sequence: TGCGCCAGCCAGAACGAGGGGCTGAACACTGAAGCTTTCTTT.

This clonotype has a count of ten or more. The chain recombines TRBV6-2 or TRBV6-3 with TRBJ2-2; D is unresolved. This CDR3 spans 17 amino acids. The germline gives CDR1 MNHEY, CDR2 SVGEGT. Trimming removed 7 bases from V and 2 bases from J, with 20 bases in between. The CDR3 sequence: CASTITPLGLNTGELFF. CDR3 in DNA: TGTGCCAGCACCATTACCCCGTTGGGTCTTAACACCGGGGAGCTGTTTTTT.

Only a few counts were recorded for this clonotype. The J gene is TRBJ1-1, the V gene TRBV12-3 or TRBV12-4, with TRBD1 identical over 8 bases. J was trimmed by 10 bases and V by 5 bases; bases with no gene match: 3. CDR3 length: 11 amino acids. CDR3 loop: CASSPGTGAFF. Here the CDR3 DNA reads TGTGCCAGCAGTCCCGGGACAGGAGCTTTCTTT.

This chain uses TRBV13 with TRBJ2-5; 7 nucleotides line up with TRBD2. The J segment lost 2 bases and the V segment lost 5 bases, leaving 8 bases of the junction unmatched. The CDR3 covers 15 residues. CDR1 is PRHDT, CDR2 FYEKMQ, per germline (reference sequence). CDR3 bases: TGTGCCAGCAGCCTCCAAGCGGGACTTCAAGAGACCCAGTACTTC. Its translation: CASSLQAGLQETQYF.

This clonotype was seen only a few times. Being one base from a much bigger clone, this may be a read error. The DNA is left out, because the CDR3 cannot be placed on it with certainty; the CDR3 is given as TCRdb lists it. V and J are TRBV20-1 and TRBJ1-2; TRBD1 reflects the table's D call only, with no check against the DNA. CDR1 is DFQATT, CDR2 SNEGSKA, per germline (reference sequence). The CDR3 has 12 amino acids, counting both end residues. The CDR3 loop reads CSGGRVGYGSTF.

The rearrangement uses TRBV6-5 and TRBJ1-6, with D unresolved. Between the trimmed V and J ends, which lost 5 bases and 10 bases, there was a span of 36 bases. CDR3 size: 21 residues. The germline CDR1 and CDR2 sequences are MNHEY and SVGAGI. The CDR3 DNA sequence: TGTGCCAGCAGTCACGTTTTCCGCCCGAGAGGGAATGTCCGAGGTGGATCACCCCTCCACTTT. This sequence encodes CASSHVFRPRGNVRGGSPLHF.

This clonotype was found many times. The chain joins TRBV5-4 to TRBJ2-5, with 8 bases identical to TRBD2. The CDR3 is 16 amino acids. Germline V gene data show CDR1 as SGHNT and CDR2 as YYREEE (reference sequence). V was clipped by 2 bases and J by 5 bases; unmatched bases: 11. This CDR3 is CASSLGVAGTGETQYF. CDR3 sequence (DNA): TGTGCCAGCAGCTTAGGAGTAGCGGGGACTGGGGAGACCCAGTACTTC.

Details on this clonotype: Its ends do not fully match the called genes, so a read error is possible. V and J are TRBV27 and TRBJ2-2; TRBD2 matches at 7 bases. The CDR3 consists of 17 residues. The germline CDR1 and CDR2 sequences are MNHEY and SMNVEV (reference sequence). CDR3 region: CACSLSGREWGLGELFF. CDR3 nucleotide sequence: TGTGCCTGCAGTTTATCGGGGCGGGAGTGGGGCCTCGGGGAGCTGTTTTTT.

This clonotype was observed at least ten times. The rearrangement uses TRBV2 and TRBJ2-7; either TRBD1 or TRBD2 may supply D (5 bases each). The CDR3 covers 14 residues. The germline gives CDR1 SNHLY, CDR2 FYNNEI. The V end lost 7 bases, the J end lost 0 bases, and 13 bases lay between the germline ends. For the CDR3, the DNA is TGTGCCAGCACCCGGGACGGAAGCTCCTACGAGCAGTACTTC. It encodes CASTRDGSSYEQYF.

The chain combines TRBV27 with TRBJ1-5, with D possibly matching TRBD1 (5 bases). The V gene's germline CDR1 is MNHEY and CDR2 SMNVEV (reference sequence). Trimming removed 6 bases from V and 0 bases from J, with 12 bases in between. There are 15 residues in the CDR3. The DNA of the CDR3 is TGTGCCAGCAGAGACAGAGCAACTAGCAATCAGCCCCAGCATTTT. This translates into CASRDRATSNQPQHF.